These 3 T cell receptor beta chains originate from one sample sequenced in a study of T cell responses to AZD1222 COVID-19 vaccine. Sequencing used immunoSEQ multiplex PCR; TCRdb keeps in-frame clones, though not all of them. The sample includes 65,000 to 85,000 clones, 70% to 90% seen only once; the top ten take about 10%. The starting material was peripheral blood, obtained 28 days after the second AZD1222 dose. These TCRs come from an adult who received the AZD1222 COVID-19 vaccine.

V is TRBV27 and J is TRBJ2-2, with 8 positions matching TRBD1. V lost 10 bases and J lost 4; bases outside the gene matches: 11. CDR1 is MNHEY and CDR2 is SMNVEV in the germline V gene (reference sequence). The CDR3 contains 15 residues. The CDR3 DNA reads TGTGCCACACGTCGCGGACAGGGTTCCACCGGGGAGCTGTTTTTT. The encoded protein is CATRRGQGSTGELFF.

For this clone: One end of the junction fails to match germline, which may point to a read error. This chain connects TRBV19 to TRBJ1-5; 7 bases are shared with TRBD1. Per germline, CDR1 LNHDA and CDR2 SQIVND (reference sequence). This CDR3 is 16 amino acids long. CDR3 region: CASSIDGTAAYQPQHF. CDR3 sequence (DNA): TGTGCCAGTAGCATAGATGGGACAGCGGCTTATCAGCCCCAGCATTTT.

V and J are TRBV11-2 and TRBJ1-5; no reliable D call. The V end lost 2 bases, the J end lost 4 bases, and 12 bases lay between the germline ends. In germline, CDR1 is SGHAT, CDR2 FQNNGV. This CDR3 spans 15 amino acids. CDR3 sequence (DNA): TGTGCCAGCAGCTTAATGGGAAATGGGAATCAGCCCCAGCATTTT. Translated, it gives CASSLMGNGNQPQHF.